The 24 T cell receptor beta chains listed next were all sequenced from one sample in a study of blood T cell repertoires in COVID-19 (TCRdb year 2020). Library preparation employed the immunoSEQ multiplex PCR assay. Imported from immuneACCESS, the table was reduced by TCRdb to in-frame sequences with V and J called. These copies leave out some clones; in studies compared against another copy, an unresolved V gene accounts for under half, and the cause of the remainder is not known. In this sample the table shows 200,000 to 300,000 clones, approximately 86% of which occur a single time. The ten largest account for about 0.7% of the sample. The specimen sequenced was peripheral blood. The receptors derive from a human donor in a cohort sampled during active COVID-19.

The chain couples TRBV5-4 to TRBJ2-6; the match to TRBD2 covers 7 bases. The CDR3 spans 17 residues. Trimming took 2 bases from V and 3 from J; bases not matched to a gene: 8. Germline V gene lookup returns CDR1 SGHNT and CDR2 YYREEE (reference sequence). CDR3 amino acids: CASSFGGLGGGANVLTF. The CDR3 DNA sequence: TGTGCCAGCAGCTTCGGGGGGTTGGGAGGTGGGGCCAACGTCCTGACTTTC. The full variable domain, completed using reference TRBV5-4 and TRBJ2-6, is ETGVTQSPTHLIKTRGQQVTLRCSSQSGHNTVSWYQQALGQGPQFIFQYYREEENGRGNFPPRFSGLQFPNYSSELNVNALELDDSALYLCASSFGGLGGGANVLTFGAGSRLTVL.

The chain employs TRBV20-1 and TRBJ1-6; D call uncertain. V dropped 3 bases and J dropped 0 bases, with 9 bases sitting between them. The CDR3 is 15 residues long. Germline CDR1 reads DFQATT; CDR2 reads SNEGSKA (reference sequence). In nucleotides, the CDR3 is TGCAGTGCTAGTAAAGGGAGCTCCTATAATTCACCCCTCCACTTT. Amino acids: CSASKGSSYNSPLHF.

The rearrangement links TRBV5-1 to TRBJ1-3; D ambiguous. Germline V gene sequence: CDR1 SGHRS, CDR2 YFSETQ. The germline V and J ends were trimmed by 1 base and 4 bases, with 15 bases remaining between them. This CDR3 is 16 amino acids long. The CDR3 DNA sequence: TGCGCCAGCAGCTTGTTCGGTCCAGGCCCGGGAAACACCATATATTTT. Its protein product is CASSLFGPGPGNTIYF.

The V gene is TRBV29-1, the J gene TRBJ1-1; D remains ambiguous. Germline V gene data show CDR1 as SQVTM and CDR2 as ANQGSEA. The CDR3 extends over 14 amino acids. V was trimmed by 5 bases and J by 1 base, leaving 14 bases between them. The CDR3 is CSVLGGVTNTEAFF. CDR3 nucleotides: TGCAGCGTTCTAGGCGGGGTTACGAACACTGAAGCTTTCTTT.

This chain joins TRBV7-9 and TRBJ2-7, with no clear D. CDR1 is SEHNR, CDR2 FQNEAQ, per germline (reference sequence). Trimming removed 3 bases at V and 3 bases at J, with 6 bases between. This CDR3 contains 12 residues. CDR3 nucleotides: TGTGCCAGCAGCTTGCAGAACTACGAGCAGTACTTC. Protein: CASSLQNYEQYF. Full variable domain (missing parts from reference TRBV7-9 and TRBJ2-7): DTGVSQNPRHKITKRGQNVTFRCDPISEHNRLYWYRQTLGQGPEFLTYFQNEAQLEKSRLLSDRFSAERPKGSFSTLEIQRTEQGDSAMYLCASSLQNYEQYFGPGTRLTVT.

V is TRBV27 and J is TRBJ1-2; no clear D gene. Germline CDR1 reads MNHEY; CDR2 reads SMNVEV (reference sequence). V was cut by 2 bases and J by 4 bases, with 11 bases left in between. The CDR3 is made up of 14 amino acids. The CDR3 here is CASSLLGEGYGYTF. In DNA form, the CDR3 reads TGTGCCAGCAGTTTACTGGGAGAAGGCTATGGCTACACCTTC.

The V call is TRBV14, the J call TRBJ2-4, with D possibly being TRBD2 (5 bases). Germline V gene data show CDR1 as SGHDN and CDR2 as FVKESK. The CDR3 runs to 14 residues. V was shortened by 0 bases and J by 6 bases, with 9 bases between the two germline ends. CDR3 loop: CASSQDRELNIQYF. DNA of the CDR3: TGTGCCAGCAGCCAAGACCGGGAACTAAACATTCAGTACTTC.

The V call is TRBV9, the J call TRBJ2-7, with 16 bases identical to TRBD2. Looked up from germline, CDR1 is SGDLS and CDR2 is YYNGEE. CDR3 size: 14 residues. Trimming took 4 bases from V and 12 from J; bases not matched to a gene: 7. The CDR3 region has the DNA TGTGCCAGCAGCCTCGGGACTAGCGGGGGGGGAGCGTACTTC. Translating gives CASSLGTSGGGAYF.

The chain joins TRBV7-9 to TRBJ1-1; 7 bases are a match to TRBD1. Looked up from germline, CDR1 is SEHNR and CDR2 is FQNEAQ (reference sequence). This CDR3 is 15 amino acids long. The ends lost 3 bases at V and 2 bases at J; junction bases unmatched: 6. The CDR3, as DNA: TGTGCCAGCAGCTTGCTACGGGACAGAAACACTGAAGCTTTCTTT. Its translation is CASSLLRDRNTEAFF.

The rearrangement uses TRBV19 and TRBJ2-7; 11 bases align to TRBD2. This CDR3 is built from 15 residues. The germline gives CDR1 LNHDA, CDR2 SQIVND (reference sequence). Trimming removed 9 bases from V and 2 bases from J; junction bases left unmatched: 9. The CDR3 DNA reads TGTGCCAGCGCAGCCGGGACTAGCGGCCCCTACGAGCAGTACTTC. It specifies CASAAGTSGPYEQYF.

The chain combines TRBV6-1 with TRBJ1-4, with D hard to call. Germline CDR1 and CDR2: MNHNS and SASEGT. The CDR3 runs 17 residues. The germline V and J ends were trimmed by 1 base and 8 bases, with 20 bases remaining between them. The CDR3 DNA reads as TGTGCCAGCAGTGAAGACCAATTTCACACGCCGAGGGAAAAACTGTTTTTT. The encoded protein is CASSEDQFHTPREKLFF.

Details on this clone: One end of the junction varies from germline; a read error may be responsible. This sequence joins TRBV6-2 or TRBV6-3 and TRBJ2-6; D gene unclear. Germline V lookup: CDR1 MNHEY, CDR2 SVGEGT. CDR3 length equals 18 residues. The CDR3 DNA is TGTGCCAGCAGTGACTCTTGGGCAGCTGTCTCTGGGGCCAACGTCCTGACTTTC. It encodes CASSDSWAAVSGANVLTF.

The chain has TRBV12-3 or TRBV12-4 and TRBJ2-1; the D gene is possibly TRBD1 (5 bases). Trimming took off 0 bases at V and 9 bases at J, with 9 bases between the two ends. The CDR3 sequence is 13 residues long. CDR3 DNA: TGTGCCAGCAGTTTAGCGGGGCGGACTGAGCAGTTCTTC. Its protein is CASSLAGRTEQFF.

This chain joins TRBV6-4 and TRBJ2-7, with no clear D. Trimming removed 0 bases from V and 6 bases from J, with 9 bases in between. The germline gives CDR1 MRHNA, CDR2 SNTAGT. This CDR3 is built from 13 residues. CDR3 in DNA: TGTGCCAGCAGTGACTCGGCGGTAGCCGAGCAGTACTTC. It translates to CASSDSAVAEQYF.

The J gene is TRBJ1-5, the V gene TRBV29-1; 10 bases match TRBD1. Per the germline V gene, CDR1 is SQVTM and CDR2 is ANQGSEA. The CDR3 length is 14 residues. The junction had 6 bases not matched to a gene; V was cut back by 7 bases and J by 3 bases. In nucleotides, the CDR3 is TGCAGCGCCAGGGACAGGGGATTCAATCAGCCCCAGCATTTT. Translation gives CSARDRGFNQPQHF. The whole variable domain, filled in from reference TRBV29-1 and TRBJ1-5, reads SAVISQKPSRDICQRGTSLTIQCQVDSQVTMMFWYRQQPGQSLTLIATANQGSEATYESGFVIDKFPISRPNLTFSTLTVSNMSPEDSSIYLCSARDRGFNQPQHFGDGTRLSIL.

The chain recombines TRBV24-1 with TRBJ2-7, with TRBD1 matching 10 bases. Unmatched junction bases numbered 3, after V lost 3 bases and J lost 2 bases. This CDR3 comprises 15 residues. The V gene's germline CDR1 is KGHDR and CDR2 SFDVKD. CDR3 sequence: CATSDGGQGAYEQYF. In nucleotides, the CDR3 is TGTGCCACCAGTGATGGCGGACAGGGGGCCTACGAGCAGTACTTC.

This clone was observed a handful of times. The J gene is TRBJ2-7, the V gene TRBV6-6; the D gene is possibly TRBD2 (5 bases). The V end lost 0 bases, the J end lost 2 bases, and 8 bases lay between the germline ends. The V gene's germline CDR1 is MNHNY and CDR2 SVGAGI (reference sequence). CDR3 length: 14 residues. The DNA for the CDR3 is TGTGCCAGCAGTTACTCTTCGGAGGCCTACGAGCAGTACTTC. It is translated as CASSYSSEAYEQYF.

The J gene is TRBJ2-7, the V gene TRBV30, with D maybe TRBD2 (6 bases). Germline V gives CDR1 GTSNPN, CDR2 SVGIG (reference sequence). Trimming took off 4 bases at V and 0 bases at J, with 16 bases between the two ends. CDR3 size: 15 residues. CDR3 nucleotide sequence: TGTGCCTGGACCTATGGGGGGACGAGCTCCTACGAGCAGTACTTC. Protein product: CAWTYGGTSSYEQYF.

The genes are TRBV20-1 and TRBJ2-7; D remains ambiguous. From germline, CDR1 is DFQATT and CDR2 SNEGSKA (reference sequence). The germline V and J ends were trimmed by 7 bases and 0 bases, with 7 bases remaining between them. The CDR3 extends over 11 amino acids. The CDR3 reads CSELSSYEQYF. The CDR3 DNA is TGCAGTGAACTGAGCTCCTACGAGCAGTACTTC.

J is TRBJ2-7 and V is TRBV30; 7 bases are shared with TRBD1. The CDR3 consists of 13 residues. The V segment lost 0 bases and the J segment 9 bases; nucleotides outside the gene matches: 8. Germline loops: CDR1 GTSNPN, CDR2 SVGIG (reference sequence). The CDR3 coding sequence is TGTGCCTGGAGTGTCCAGTCAGGGGGTGTGCAGTACTTC. This translates into CAWSVQSGGVQYF. The full variable domain, its missing parts supplied by reference TRBV30 and TRBJ2-7, is SQTIHQWPATLVQPVGSPLSLECTVEGTSNPNLYWYRQAAGRGLQLLFYSVGIGQISSEVPQNLSASRPQDRQFILSSKKLLLSDSGFYLCAWSVQSGGVQYFGPGTRLTVT.

The gene calls are TRBV21-1 and TRBJ2-7; the DNA was not used to check the table's D call, TRBD1. TRBV21-1 counts as a pseudogene. The CDR3 covers 18 residues. DNA for the CDR3: TGTGCCAGCAGCATGGGGGCCTCAGGTTCGGGAAGCTCCTACGAGCAGTACTTC. It translates to CASSMGASGSGSSYEQYF.

A note on this clone: The sample has other DNA sequences that encode this CDR3 too. This chain uses TRBV4-2 with TRBJ1-5; D unresolved. The CDR3 has 15 amino acids. Deletions cut 0 bases from V and 2 bases from J, with 8 bases between. Germline CDR1 and CDR2: LGHNA and YNFKEQ. CDR3 sequence: CASSQERGGNQPQHF. The CDR3 DNA reads TGTGCCAGCAGCCAAGAAAGAGGCGGCAATCAGCCCCAGCATTTT.

This chain uses TRBV5-1 with TRBJ2-1; TRBD2 matches at 10 bases. The CDR3 sequence is 17 residues long. With 4 bases clipped from V and 6 bases from J, the junction kept 13 bases outside the gene matches. Germline V gene data show CDR1 as SGHRS and CDR2 as YFSETQ. DNA of the CDR3: TGCGCCAGCAGCCCCCCTAGCGGGAGAGTGAGAGGCAATGAGCAGTTCTTC. It translates to CASSPPSGRVRGNEQFF.

The genes are TRBV23-1 and TRBJ2-3, with 9 bases identical to TRBD1. TRBV23-1 is an ORF; its function is uncertain. Trimming at V came to 7 bases and at J to 6 bases, leaving 14 bases not matched to a gene. This CDR3 is built from 16 residues. As DNA, the CDR3 is TGCGCCAGCAATACCCTACCGGGACAGGGCGAGGATACGCAGTATTTT. Its protein is CASNTLPGQGEDTQYF.